Shown below are 17 T cell receptor beta chains from a single sample sequenced in a study of cytomegalovirus exposure and HLA in healthy donors. The PCR contained 60 Vbeta and 13 Jbeta primers. The assay was immunoSEQ multiplex PCR, and TCRdb's table has in-frame clones only and misses some. The table has 120,000 to 150,000 clones, 75% to 90% seen once. Sequenced: PBMCs. The receptor source for this set is a woman aged 25 to 39 in good health and CMV-seronegative.

The chain is built from TRBV7-3 and TRBJ1-1, with D possibly TRBD1 on 5 matching bases. V was clipped by 5 bases and J by 6 bases, with 19 bases between them. This CDR3 has 15 residues. Per the germline V gene, CDR1 is SGHTA and CDR2 is FQGTGA. Here the CDR3 DNA reads TGTGCCAGCAGCCCGGGGGGAGGGAGGGTGGCTGAAGCTTTCTTT. Protein sequence: CASSPGGGRVAEAFF.

This chain links TRBV19 with TRBJ1-1; D might be TRBD1 (6 bases). The V end lost 3 bases, the J end lost 3 bases, and 11 bases lay between the germline ends. This CDR3 comprises 14 residues. Germline values: CDR1 LNHDA, CDR2 SQIVND (reference sequence). CDR3 in amino acids: CASSMQGKDTEAFF. In DNA, the CDR3 is TGTGCCAGTAGTATGCAGGGGAAGGACACTGAAGCTTTCTTT.

The chain uses TRBV7-2 and TRBJ2-1; tentatively, D is TRBD2 (6 bases). CDR1 is SGHTA, CDR2 FQGNSA, per germline. The length of the CDR3 is 15 residues. The V end was cut by 5 bases, the J end by 10 bases, with 21 bases between. This chain's CDR3 is CASSTRVGAGFEQFF. CDR3 sequence (DNA): TGTGCCAGCAGCACGCGGGTCGGGGCGGGGTTCGAGCAGTTCTTC.

The count of this clone is one. The CDR3 reads CASSFRGSRSYEQYF. In nucleotides, the CDR3 is TGTGCCAGCAGTTTCCGCGGGAGCCGCTCCTACGAGCAGTACTTC. V and J are TRBV28 and TRBJ2-7; 7 bases are a match to TRBD2. The CDR3 sequence is 15 residues long. The germline V gene encodes CDR1 MDHEN and CDR2 SYDVKM. V shed 3 bases and J 0 bases; nucleotides not matched to a gene: 5. The full variable domain, in which reference TRBV28 and TRBJ2-7 provide the parts outside the CDR3, is DVKVTQSSRYLVKRTGEKVFLECVQDMDHENMFWYRQDPGLGLRLIYFSYDVKMKEKGDIPEGYSVSREKKERFSLILESASTNQTSMYLCASSFRGSRSYEQYFGPGTRLTVT.

V usage is TRBV7-2 and J usage is TRBJ2-5; D not resolved. Trimming removed 1 base at V and 3 bases at J, with 6 bases between. The CDR3 length is 13 residues. Germline V lookup: CDR1 SGHTA, CDR2 FQGNSA. CDR3 in amino acids: CASSLVGEETQYF. The CDR3 bases are TGTGCCAGCAGCTTAGTCGGTGAAGAGACCCAGTACTTC.

This chain connects TRBV15 to TRBJ1-5; D uncertain. The length of the CDR3 is 15 residues. V lost 1 base, J lost 7 bases, and 14 bases lay in between. Germline V gene data show CDR1 as LNHNV and CDR2 as YYDKDF (reference sequence). The DNA of the CDR3 is TGTGCCACCAGCAGAGGGGAGAGGGCAGGACAGCCCCAGCATTTT. This translates into CATSRGERAGQPQHF. The whole variable domain, remainder taken from reference TRBV15 and TRBJ1-5, is DAMVIQNPRYQVTQFGKPVTLSCSQTLNHNVMYWYQQKSSQAPKLLFHYYDKDFNNEADTPDNFQSRRPNTSFCFLDIRSPGLGDTAMYLCATSRGERAGQPQHFGDGTRLSIL.

The rearrangement joins TRBV11-2 to TRBJ2-3; D is unresolved. Germline CDR1 SGHAT, CDR2 FQNNGV. This CDR3 has 13 residues. Trimming stripped 5 bases from V and 0 bases from J, with 6 bases between. The CDR3 sequence is CASSLTSTDTQYF. For the CDR3, the DNA is TGTGCCAGCAGCCTCACTAGCACAGATACGCAGTATTTT.

The chain employs TRBV6-1 and TRBJ2-2, with TRBD1 as a possible D gene (6 bases). Germline CDR1 is MNHNS and CDR2 is SASEGT. The CDR3 covers 17 residues. V was clipped by 0 bases and J by 7 bases, with 18 bases between them. CDR3 loop: CASSEAVGAGALGELFF. The CDR3 region has the DNA TGTGCCAGCAGTGAAGCGGTAGGGGCAGGGGCGCTCGGGGAGCTGTTTTTT.

The CDR3: CASRVQGTYEQYF. CDR3 nucleotides: TGTGCCAGCAGGGTACAGGGAACCTACGAGCAGTACTTC. The chain has TRBV6-1 and TRBJ2-5, with a weak D call TRBD1 (6 bases). The J call could be wrong; TRBJ2-7 is a better fit for the DNA end. This CDR3 region has 13 residues. Germline CDR1 is MNHNS and CDR2 is SASEGT.

The chain recombines TRBV7-6 with TRBJ2-7; D gene uncertain. This CDR3 has 13 amino acids. Germline V lookup: CDR1 SGHVS, CDR2 FNYEAQ. Trimming pared 0 bases from V and 2 bases from J, leaving 5 bases between. CDR3 coding DNA: TGTGCCAGCAGCTTAGCCTCGGCCTACGAGCAGTACTTC. This sequence encodes CASSLASAYEQYF.

The chain has TRBV12-2 and TRBJ2-3; the D call in the table, TRBD2, was not verified against the DNA. TRBV12-2 corresponds to a pseudogene. The CDR3 runs to 16 residues. The chain's CDR3 is CASKVLRRARTDTQYF. Written as DNA, the CDR3 is TGTGCAAGTAAGGTGCTGAGGAGGGCCCGCACAGATACGCAGTATTTT.

With regard to this clone: Germline and junction disagree at one end, which may indicate a read error. The gene calls are TRBV9 and TRBJ1-4; D gene ambiguous. Per the germline V gene, CDR1 is SGDLS and CDR2 is YYNGEE. The CDR3 covers 12 residues. The CDR3 nucleotides read TGTGCCAGCAGCGTAGGGGGAGGGAAAAGGGTTTTT. Its translation is CASSVGGGKRVF.

This chain joins TRBV20-1 and TRBJ2-7, with a possible D match to TRBD2 (5 bases). The CDR3 covers 11 residues. CDR1 is DFQATT, CDR2 SNEGSKA, per germline (reference sequence). Deletions cut 6 bases from V and 4 bases from J, with 10 bases between. This CDR3 is CSARRGYEQYF. The CDR3, as DNA: TGCAGTGCCAGACGAGGGTACGAGCAGTACTTC.

The V gene is TRBV6-1, the J gene TRBJ1-3; D gene unclear. CDR3 size: 15 residues. The V and J ends lost 1 base and 0 bases respectively, with 7 bases between them. From germline, CDR1 is MNHNS and CDR2 SASEGT. For the CDR3, the DNA is TGTGCCAGCAGTGAAGACAGAGACTCTGGAAACACCATATATTTT. Protein sequence: CASSEDRDSGNTIYF.

The CDR3 DNA sequence: TGTGCCAGCAGTTACACAGGGGACTATGGCTACACCTTC. Translating it yields CASSYTGDYGYTF. The chain is built from TRBV6-6 and TRBJ1-2, with 7 bases identical to TRBD1. The length of the CDR3 is 13 residues. Germline CDR1 MNHNY, CDR2 SVGAGI (reference sequence). Trimming removed 2 bases from V and 3 bases from J; junction bases left unmatched: 0.

The V and J genes are TRBV5-1 and TRBJ1-4; tentatively, D is TRBD1 (6 bases). V was cut by 3 bases and J by 3 bases, with 9 bases left in between. The CDR3 loop spans 14 amino acids. CDR1 is SGHRS and CDR2 is YFSETQ in the germline V gene. The CDR3 region has the DNA TGCGCCAGCAGCTCGGACAGTCCTAATGAAAAACTGTTTTTT. It is translated as CASSSDSPNEKLFF.

The chain uses TRBV19 and TRBJ2-3, with 12 bases that match TRBD2. The V gene end was trimmed by 4 bases and the J gene end by 0 bases; junction bases not matched to a gene: 2. The CDR3 has 16 amino acids. From germline, CDR1 is LNHDA and CDR2 SQIVND (reference sequence). In DNA form, the CDR3 reads TGTGCCAGTAGTACCGGACTAGCGGGGAGCACAGATACGCAGTATTTT. Translating it yields CASSTGLAGSTDTQYF.